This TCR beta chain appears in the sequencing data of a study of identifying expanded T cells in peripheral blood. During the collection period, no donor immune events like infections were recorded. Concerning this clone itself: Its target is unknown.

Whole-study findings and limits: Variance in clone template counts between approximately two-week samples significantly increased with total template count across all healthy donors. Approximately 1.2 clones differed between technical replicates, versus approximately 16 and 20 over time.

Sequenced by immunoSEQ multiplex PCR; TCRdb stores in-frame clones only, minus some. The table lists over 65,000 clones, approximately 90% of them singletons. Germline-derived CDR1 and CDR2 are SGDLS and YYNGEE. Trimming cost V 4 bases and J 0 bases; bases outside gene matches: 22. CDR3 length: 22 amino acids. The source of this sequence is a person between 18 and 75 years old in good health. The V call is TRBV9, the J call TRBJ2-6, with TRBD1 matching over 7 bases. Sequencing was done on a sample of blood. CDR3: CASSPNPSPDRRLFSGANVLTF. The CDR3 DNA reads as TGTGCCAGCAGCCCAAACCCCTCCCCGGACAGGAGGCTTTTCTCTGGGGCCAACGTCCTGACTTTC.